A single sample is the source of the 17 T cell receptor beta chains below, sequenced in a study of glioma-infiltrating T cells after dendritic cell vaccination. Some clones are missing from TCRdb's copy, which holds only in-frame ones; the method was immunoSEQ multiplex PCR. The table includes about 32,000 clones, approximately 91% detected once. The sequencing here drew on blood, taken before dendritic cell vaccination. The source is a human donor with glioblastoma.

Turning to this clone: One junction end disagrees with the germline gene, perhaps due to a read error. The sample holds other DNA sequences that translate to the same CDR3. This chain joins TRBV5-5 and TRBJ2-7; TRBD2 matches at 9 bases. The CDR3 is 15 amino acids. The germline CDR1 and CDR2 sequences are SGHKS and YYEKEE (reference sequence). CDR3 protein: CASSIAMGLAFEQYF. In nucleotides, the CDR3 is TGCGCCAGCAGCATAGCAATGGGACTAGCATTTGAGCAGTACTTC.

The genes are TRBV10-2 and TRBJ2-5, with 7 positions matching TRBD1. Near its end, the DNA agrees better with TRBJ2-7, so the J call may be wrong. This CDR3 has 14 amino acids. Per germline, CDR1 WSHSY and CDR2 SAAADI. The CDR3 region is CASRPTGQSYEQYF. In nucleotides, the CDR3 is TGCGCCAGCAGGCCCACGGGACAGTCCTACGAGCAGTACTTC.

The rearrangement links TRBV2 to TRBJ1-2, with D perhaps matching TRBD1 (5 bases). This CDR3 comprises 15 residues. V lost 5 bases and J 4 bases, leaving 17 bases between the germline ends. Germline assignment: CDR1 SNHLY and CDR2 FYNNEI. The CDR3 region is CASSLQEGALYGYTF. The CDR3 DNA is TGTGCCAGCAGTCTACAGGAAGGGGCCCTCTATGGCTACACCTTC.

This clone was seen only once. The V gene is TRBV7-2, the J gene TRBJ2-7; D is possibly TRBD2 (6 bases). The V gene lost 1 base and the J gene lost 2 bases, with 12 bases spanning the gap. Germline CDR1 reads SGHTA; CDR2 reads FQGNSA. The CDR3 extends over 15 amino acids. As DNA, the CDR3 is TGTGCCAGCAGCTTAGTGTCGAGGGAGGCCTACGAGCAGTACTTC. This encodes CASSLVSREAYEQYF. Looking up the rest from reference TRBV7-2 and TRBJ2-7 gives the full variable domain: GAGVSQSPSNKVTEKGKDVELRCDPISGHTALYWYRQSLGQGLEFLIYFQGNSAPDKSGLPSDRFSAERTGGSVSTLTIQRTQQEDSAVYLCASSLVSREAYEQYFGPGTRLTVT.

This rearrangement joins TRBV27 to TRBJ1-2; D is possibly TRBD1 (5 bases). The germline V and J ends were trimmed by 3 bases and 5 bases, with 10 bases remaining between them. This CDR3 spans 13 amino acids. From germline, CDR1 is MNHEY and CDR2 SMNVEV (reference sequence). CDR3 sequence (DNA): TGTGCCAGCAGTTTGGGCGGGGGGTATGGCTACACCTTC. Translation: CASSLGGGYGYTF.

The rearrangement links TRBV10-1 to TRBJ1-1; D is ambiguous. This CDR3 has 12 amino acids. The V and J ends lost 3 bases and 3 bases respectively, with 5 bases between them. Germline V CDR1 and CDR2: WNHNN, SYGVQD (reference sequence). The CDR3 region is CASSEGDTEAFF. DNA for the CDR3: TGCGCCAGCAGTGAAGGAGACACTGAAGCTTTCTTT.

The V and J genes are TRBV10-2 and TRBJ2-5; 9 bases agree with TRBD2. Germline lookup yields CDR1 WSHSY and CDR2 SAAADI. V shed 6 bases, J shed 5 bases, and the junction held 4 bases outside the gene matches. The CDR3 has 13 residues. As DNA, the CDR3 is TGCGCCAGCAGGAATACTAGCGGGGAGACCCAGTACTTC. Protein: CASRNTSGETQYF.

This sequence joins TRBV27 and TRBJ1-2; 8 nucleotides match TRBD1. The trim removed 5 bases at V and 4 bases at J, leaving 9 bases unmatched. The CDR3 runs 15 residues. The V gene's germline CDR1 is MNHEY and CDR2 SMNVEV (reference sequence). CDR3 in DNA: TGTGCCAGCAGTCTACGACAGGGGATGGGCTATGGCTACACCTTC. As protein: CASSLRQGMGYGYTF.

This chain links TRBV2 with TRBJ2-1; tentative D call: TRBD2 (6 bases). The CDR3 spans 15 residues. V lost 7 bases, J lost 0 bases, and 13 bases lay in between. Germline CDR1 reads SNHLY; CDR2 reads FYNNEI. CDR3: CASKSDGGSYNEQFF. CDR3 bases: TGTGCCAGCAAGTCTGACGGGGGCTCCTACAATGAGCAGTTCTTC.

CDR3 nucleotide sequence: TGCGCCAGCAGCCTTCAGTCTGAGCAGTACTTC. It is translated as CASSLQSEQYF. This rearrangement joins TRBV5-1 to TRBJ2-7; D gene uncertain. This CDR3 contains 11 residues. From germline, CDR1 is SGHRS and CDR2 YFSETQ. V was pared by 4 bases and J by 7 bases, with 9 bases between. The entire variable domain, with the rest obtained from reference TRBV5-1 and TRBJ2-7, is as follows: KAGVTQTPRYLIKTRGQQVTLSCSPISGHRSVSWYQQTPGQGLQFLFEYFSETQRNKGNFPGRFSGRQFSNSRSEMNVSTLELGDSALYLCASSLQSEQYFGPGTRLTVT.

The chain links TRBV6-1 to TRBJ2-1; 9 positions match TRBD1. This CDR3 is 15 amino acids long. After removal of 6 bases from V and 8 bases from J, the junction contained 11 bases not matched to a gene. In germline, CDR1 is MNHNS, CDR2 SASEGT. The CDR3 sequence is CASRRQGGPFDEQFF. In DNA form, the CDR3 reads TGTGCCAGCAGAAGACAGGGGGGTCCTTTTGATGAGCAGTTCTTC.

The table lists this clone with a count of one. The genes are TRBV5-4 and TRBJ2-7; a possible D gene is TRBD2 (6 bases). Trimming stripped 4 bases from V and 0 bases from J, with 17 bases between. Germline V gene data show CDR1 as SGHNT and CDR2 as YYREEE (reference sequence). The CDR3 is made up of 16 amino acids. The DNA of the CDR3 is TGTGCCAGCAGCAGATCCGGGACGGGAGACTCCTACGAGCAGTACTTC. It is translated as CASSRSGTGDSYEQYF.

The chain couples TRBV6-5 to TRBJ1-2; D is possibly TRBD1 (6 bases). V was cut by 8 bases and J by 5 bases, with 18 bases left in between. Germline V gene data show CDR1 as MNHEY and CDR2 as SVGAGI. There are 14 residues in the CDR3. The CDR3 sequence is CASQRGQGQYGYTF. The CDR3 DNA reads as TGTGCCAGCCAGCGTGGGCAGGGGCAGTATGGCTACACCTTC.

This clone was counted a few times. This rearrangement joins TRBV10-2 to TRBJ2-7; D not certain. V gave up 5 bases and J gave up 2 bases, with 7 bases separating them. This CDR3 has 12 residues. CDR1 is WSHSY and CDR2 is SAAADI in the germline V gene. CDR3: CASSPPAYEQYF. In nucleotides, the CDR3 is TGCGCCAGCAGTCCCCCGGCCTACGAGCAGTACTTC.

This clone was detected only once. The chain has TRBV27 and TRBJ1-2; TRBD1 matches 8 bases. In germline, CDR1 is MNHEY, CDR2 SMNVEV (reference sequence). V lost 3 bases, J lost 0 bases, and 6 bases stayed unmatched. CDR3 size: 16 residues. The CDR3 loop is CASSFLGTGANYGYTF. The CDR3 DNA reads TGTGCCAGCAGTTTCTTGGGGACAGGAGCTAACTATGGCTACACCTTC.

This chain joins TRBV6-5 and TRBJ1-1; D not certain. CDR1 is MNHEY and CDR2 is SVGAGI in the germline V gene. The length of the CDR3 is 12 residues. Trimming took 5 bases from V and 5 from J, leaving 9 bases between them. The CDR3 nucleotides are TGTGCCAGCAGTGAAGACATTACTGAAGCTTTCTTT. As protein: CASSEDITEAFF.

This chain joins TRBV2 and TRBJ1-5, with 8 bases fitting TRBD1. The CDR3 is 13 residues long. V shed 6 bases, J shed 8 bases, and the junction held 6 bases outside the gene matches. Germline V gene sequence: CDR1 SNHLY, CDR2 FYNNEI. The CDR3 protein is CASRWTGREPQHF. In DNA, the CDR3 is TGTGCCAGCAGATGGACAGGGCGGGAGCCCCAGCATTTT.